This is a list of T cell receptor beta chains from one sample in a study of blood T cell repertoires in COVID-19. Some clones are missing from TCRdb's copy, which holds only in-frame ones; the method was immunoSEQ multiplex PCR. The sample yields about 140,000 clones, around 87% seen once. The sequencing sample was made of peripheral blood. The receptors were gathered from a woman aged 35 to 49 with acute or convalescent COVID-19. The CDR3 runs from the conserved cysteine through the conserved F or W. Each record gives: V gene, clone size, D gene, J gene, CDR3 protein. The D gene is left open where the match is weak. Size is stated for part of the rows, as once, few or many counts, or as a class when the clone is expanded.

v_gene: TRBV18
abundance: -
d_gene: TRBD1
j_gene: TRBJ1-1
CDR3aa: CASSPDRGTEAFF

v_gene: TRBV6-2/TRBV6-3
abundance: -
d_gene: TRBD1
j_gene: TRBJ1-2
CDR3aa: CASSYSTGRGTHGYTF

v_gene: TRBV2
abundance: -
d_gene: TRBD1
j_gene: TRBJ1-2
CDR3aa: CASRLGQAVYGYTF

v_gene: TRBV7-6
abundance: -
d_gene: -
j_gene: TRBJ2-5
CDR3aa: CASSLGGVGTQYF

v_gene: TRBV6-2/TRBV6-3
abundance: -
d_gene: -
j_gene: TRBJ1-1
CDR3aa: CASSYWSLNTEAFF

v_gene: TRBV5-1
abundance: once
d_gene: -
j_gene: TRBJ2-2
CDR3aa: CASTPPGQFNTGELFF

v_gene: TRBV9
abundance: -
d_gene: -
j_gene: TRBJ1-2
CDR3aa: CASSVARTDFYGYTF

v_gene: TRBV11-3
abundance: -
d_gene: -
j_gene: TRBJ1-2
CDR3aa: CASTGRLNYGYTF

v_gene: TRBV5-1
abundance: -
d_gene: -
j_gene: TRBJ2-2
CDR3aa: CASSLSRVAGELFF

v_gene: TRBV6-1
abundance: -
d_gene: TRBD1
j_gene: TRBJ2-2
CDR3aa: CASSETQGGGELFF

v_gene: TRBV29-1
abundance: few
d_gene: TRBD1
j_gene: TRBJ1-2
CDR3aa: CSTRTGIDGYTF

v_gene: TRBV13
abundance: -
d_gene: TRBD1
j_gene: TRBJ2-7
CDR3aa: CASSRGPQSRGQGNPYEQYF

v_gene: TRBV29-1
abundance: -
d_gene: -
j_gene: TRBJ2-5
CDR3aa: CSVDGGVETQYF

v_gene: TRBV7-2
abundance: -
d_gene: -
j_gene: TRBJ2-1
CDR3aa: CASSPQRNEQFF

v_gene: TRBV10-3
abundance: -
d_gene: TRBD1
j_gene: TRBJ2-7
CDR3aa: CAISDPKTGAGEQYF

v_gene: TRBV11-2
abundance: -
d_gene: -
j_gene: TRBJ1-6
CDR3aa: CASSPDWSSYNSPLHF

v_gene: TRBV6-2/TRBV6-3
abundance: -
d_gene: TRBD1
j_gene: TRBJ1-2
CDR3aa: CASSPGAGTGTLGGYTF

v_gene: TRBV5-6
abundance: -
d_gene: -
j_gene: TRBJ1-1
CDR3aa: CASSTRLQASLFF

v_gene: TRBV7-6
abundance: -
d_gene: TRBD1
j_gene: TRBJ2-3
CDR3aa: CASSSPGQAISLSTDTQYF

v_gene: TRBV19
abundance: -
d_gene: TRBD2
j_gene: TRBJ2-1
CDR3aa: CASSLAGGNNEQFF

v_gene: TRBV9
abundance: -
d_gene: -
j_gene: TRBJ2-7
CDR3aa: CASSKSPYQAYEQYF

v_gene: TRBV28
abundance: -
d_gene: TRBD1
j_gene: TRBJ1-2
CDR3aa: CASSSSGTGGGYTF

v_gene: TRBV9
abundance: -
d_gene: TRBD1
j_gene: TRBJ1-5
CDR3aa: CASSVVTGEGNQPQHF

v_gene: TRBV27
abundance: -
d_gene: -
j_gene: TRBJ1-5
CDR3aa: CASSLMGDSNQPQHF

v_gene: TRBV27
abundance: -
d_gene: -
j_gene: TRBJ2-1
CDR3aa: CASSLSRLSSYNEQFF

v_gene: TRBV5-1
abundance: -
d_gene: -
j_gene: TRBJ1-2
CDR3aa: CASSHPGQLNYGYTF

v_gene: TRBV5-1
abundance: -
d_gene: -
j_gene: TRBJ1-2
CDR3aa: CASSFSPGAYGYTF

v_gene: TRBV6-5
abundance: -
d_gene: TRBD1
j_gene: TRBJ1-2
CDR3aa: CASSYGQGGLGYTF

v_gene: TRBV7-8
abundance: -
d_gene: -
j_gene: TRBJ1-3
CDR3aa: CASSPSRFSSGNTIYF

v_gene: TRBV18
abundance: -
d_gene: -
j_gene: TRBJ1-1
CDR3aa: CASSPPVAGTEAFF

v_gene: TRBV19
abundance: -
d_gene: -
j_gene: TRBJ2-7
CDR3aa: CASMDMDYEQYF

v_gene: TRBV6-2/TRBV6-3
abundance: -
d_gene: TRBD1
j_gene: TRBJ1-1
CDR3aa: CASSTDRDMNTEAFF

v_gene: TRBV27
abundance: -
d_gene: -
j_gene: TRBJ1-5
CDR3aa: CASRGTGVRNQPQHF

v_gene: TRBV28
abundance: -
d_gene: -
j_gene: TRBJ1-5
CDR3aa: CASSEVTGQPQHF